Following are 7 T cell receptor beta chains from one sample sequenced in a study of blood T cells in healthy people across ages. Through a sample-barcoded 5' primer and a J-beta primer mix, a second PCR was run for about 7 to 12 cycles. TCRdb used MiXCR to reprocess the 5' RACE reads, holding one entry per CDR3 protein. The sample contains around 1.5 million distinct CDR3 sequences, around 59% of which appear only once. Material for sequencing was blood. These receptors were obtained from a man between 18 and 29 years old in good health.

The chain is built from TRBV7-8 and TRBJ1-2; TRBD1 might be the D (5 bases). V dropped 0 bases and J dropped 6 bases, with 17 bases sitting between them. This CDR3 has 16 residues. The germline gives CDR1 SGHVS, CDR2 FQNEAQ. The CDR3 region has the DNA TGTGCCAGCAGCTTAGCGCGCGTCGGGGGAATGGATGGCTACACCTTC. Amino acids: CASSLARVGGMDGYTF.

This sequence joins TRBV20-1 and TRBJ1-1; D remains ambiguous. The CDR3 is 13 amino acids. Trimming shortened V by 6 bases and J by 4 bases, and 15 bases separated the two germline ends. In germline, CDR1 is DFQATT, CDR2 SNEGSKA (reference sequence). CDR3 DNA: TGCAGTGCCGGGCACAGAGCAAGCACTGAAGCTTTCTTT. It is translated as CSAGHRASTEAFF.

There are many counts of this clonotype. The chain employs TRBV6-2 or TRBV6-3 and TRBJ2-1; no clear D gene. Deletions cut 4 bases from V and 5 bases from J, with 9 bases between. CDR3 size: 13 residues. Germline CDR1 reads MNHEY; CDR2 reads SVGEGT. CDR3: CASSSAENNEQFF. CDR3 bases: TGTGCCAGCAGTTCGGCGGAGAACAATGAGCAGTTCTTC.

The rearrangement joins TRBV11-2 to TRBJ2-5; 8 positions match TRBD1. With the DNA end fitting TRBJ2-7 better, the J assignment may be wrong. The length of the CDR3 is 14 residues. Germline V gene lookup returns CDR1 SGHAT and CDR2 FQNNGV. The CDR3 protein is CASSLGQVYYEQYF. For the CDR3, the DNA is TGTGCCAGCAGCTTGGGACAGGTATACTACGAGCAGTACTTC.

This clonotype was detected a few times. The chain uses TRBV12-3 or TRBV12-4 and TRBJ1-1, with D maybe TRBD1 (6 bases). V shed 6 bases and J shed 3 bases, with 11 bases lying between them. The CDR3 runs 13 residues. The CDR3 is CASRDSMDTEAFF. CDR3 bases: TGTGCCAGCAGGGACAGCATGGACACTGAAGCTTTCTTT.

The chain carries TRBV10-3 and TRBJ2-5; D is perhaps TRBD1 (6 bases). Trimming cost V 0 bases and J 11 bases, with 13 bases left between them. Germline loops: CDR1 ENHRY, CDR2 SYGVKD. The CDR3 loop spans 13 amino acids. CDR3 DNA sequence: TGTGCCATCAGTGAGTCACAGGGAATATTTCAGTACTTC. Amino acid sequence: CAISESQGIFQYF.

This clonotype was seen at least ten times. This chain uses TRBV6-5 with TRBJ2-1; no clear D gene. The CDR3 is made up of 10 amino acids. Looked up from germline, CDR1 is MNHEY and CDR2 is SVGAGI. Trimming took off 8 bases at V and 15 bases at J, with 14 bases between the two ends. The CDR3: CASGARPGFF. CDR3 sequence (DNA): TGTGCCAGCGGCGCGAGACCAGGGTTCTTC.